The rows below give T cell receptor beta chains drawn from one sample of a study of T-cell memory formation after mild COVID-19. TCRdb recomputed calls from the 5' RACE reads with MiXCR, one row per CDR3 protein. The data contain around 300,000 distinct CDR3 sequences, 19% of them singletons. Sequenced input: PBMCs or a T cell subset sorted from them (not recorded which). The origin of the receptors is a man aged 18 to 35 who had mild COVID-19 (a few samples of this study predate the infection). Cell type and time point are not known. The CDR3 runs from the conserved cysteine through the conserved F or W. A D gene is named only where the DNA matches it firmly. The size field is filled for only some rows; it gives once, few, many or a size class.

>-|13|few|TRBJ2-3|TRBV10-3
CAIRDSSTDTQYF
TGTGCCATCAGGGACAGTAGCACAGATACGCAGTATTTT
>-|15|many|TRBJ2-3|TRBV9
CASSVAYRYTDTQYF
TGTGCCAGCAGCGTAGCTTACAGGTACACAGATACGCAGTATTTT
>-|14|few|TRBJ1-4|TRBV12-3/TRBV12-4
CASSSRSTNEKLFF
TGTGCCAGCTCCTCTAGGTCAACTAATGAAAAACTGTTTTTT
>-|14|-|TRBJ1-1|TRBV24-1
CATSEGRRSTEAFF
TGTGCCACCAGTGAGGGACGCCGAAGCACTGAAGCTTTCTTT
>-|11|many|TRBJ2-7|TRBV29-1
CSVGVTYEQYF
TGCAGCGTTGGGGTCACCTACGAGCAGTACTTC
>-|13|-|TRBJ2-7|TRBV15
CATSRDPRMEQYF
TGTGCCACCAGCAGAGATCCTAGGATGGAGCAGTACTTC
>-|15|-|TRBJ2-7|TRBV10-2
CASSIQGFGMYEQYF
TGCGCCAGCAGTATTCAGGGGTTTGGAATGTACGAGCAGTACTTC
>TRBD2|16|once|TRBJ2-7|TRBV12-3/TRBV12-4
CASSSLGTSGDYEQYF
TGTGCCAGCAGTTCACTAGGGACTAGCGGTGACTACGAGCAGTACTTC
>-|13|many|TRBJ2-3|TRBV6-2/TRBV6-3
CASSSNEADTQYF
TGTGCCAGCAGTTCCAATGAGGCCGATACGCAGTATTTT
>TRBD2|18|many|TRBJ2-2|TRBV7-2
CASSLGPLLAGNTGELFF
TGTGCCAGCAGCTTAGGTCCCTTACTAGCGGGGAACACCGGGGAGCTGTTTTTT
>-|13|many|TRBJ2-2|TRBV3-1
CASSQGATGELFF
TGTGCCAGCAGCCAAGGGGCGACCGGGGAGCTGTTTTTT
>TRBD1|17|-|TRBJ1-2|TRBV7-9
CASSAIRDRSANYGYTF
TGTGCCAGCAGCGCCATAAGGGACAGATCAGCTAACTATGGCTACACCTTC
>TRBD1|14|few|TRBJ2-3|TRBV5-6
CASSVDRVGDTQYF
TGTGCCAGCAGCGTGGACAGGGTAGGGGATACGCAGTATTTT
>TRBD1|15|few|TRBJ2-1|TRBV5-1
CASSLFGQEYNEQFF
TGCGCCAGCAGCTTGTTTGGACAGGAGTACAATGAGCAGTTCTTC
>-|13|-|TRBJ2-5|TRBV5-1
CASSTGYQETQYF
TGCGCCAGCAGCACCGGCTACCAAGAGACCCAGTACTTC
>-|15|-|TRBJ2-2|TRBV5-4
CASRGGGTDTGELFF
TGTGCCAGCAGGGGAGGAGGGACAGACACCGGGGAGCTGTTTTTT
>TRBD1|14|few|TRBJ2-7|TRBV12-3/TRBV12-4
CASSLQGASYEQYF
TGTGCCAGCAGTCTCCAGGGGGCATCCTACGAGCAGTACTTC
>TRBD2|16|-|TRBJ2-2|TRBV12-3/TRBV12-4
CASSLASGGASGELFF
TGTGCCAGCAGTTTAGCGTCGGGGGGTGCGTCCGGGGAGCTGTTTTTT
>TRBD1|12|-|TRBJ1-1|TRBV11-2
CASSSDRGRAFF
TGTGCCAGCAGCTCGGACAGGGGGCGAGCTTTCTTT
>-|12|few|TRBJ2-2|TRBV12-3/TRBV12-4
CASSFEAGELFF
TGTGCCAGCAGTTTCGAGGCCGGGGAGCTGTTTTTT
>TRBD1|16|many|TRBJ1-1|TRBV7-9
CASSFLFPTGVLLAFF
TGTGCCAGCAGCTTTCTATTTCCCACAGGGGTCTTGCTTGCTTTCTTT
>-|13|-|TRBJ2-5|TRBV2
CASIRGAQETQYF
TGTGCCAGCATAAGGGGGGCCCAAGAGACCCAGTACTTC
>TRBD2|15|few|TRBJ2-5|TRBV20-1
CSARDQRGAGETQYF
TGCAGTGCTAGAGACCAGCGGGGGGCTGGAGAGACCCAGTACTTC
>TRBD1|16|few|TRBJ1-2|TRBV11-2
CASSLAGTDPNYGYTF
TGTGCCAGCAGCCTTGCCGGGACAGACCCCAACTATGGCTACACCTTC
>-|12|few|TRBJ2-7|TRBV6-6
CASLGPPYEQYF
TGTGCCAGCCTGGGCCCCCCCTACGAGCAGTACTTC
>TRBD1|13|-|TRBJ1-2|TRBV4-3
CASSQGGDRGYTF
TGCGCCAGCAGCCAAGGTGGGGACAGAGGCTACACCTTC
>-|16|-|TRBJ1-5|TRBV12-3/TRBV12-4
CASSSSGGWIDQPQHF
TGTGCCAGCAGTTCCTCGGGAGGGTGGATCGATCAGCCCCAGCATTTT
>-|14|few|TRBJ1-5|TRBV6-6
CASTPAGVGQPQHF
TGTGCCAGCACCCCGGCAGGGGTAGGACAGCCCCAGCATTTT
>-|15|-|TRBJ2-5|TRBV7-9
CASSYLRGRQETQYF
TGTGCCAGCAGCTACCTGAGAGGCAGACAAGAGACCCAGTACTTC
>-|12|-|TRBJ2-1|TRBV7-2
CASSFLADEQFF
TGTGCCAGCAGCTTTCTGGCAGATGAGCAGTTCTTC
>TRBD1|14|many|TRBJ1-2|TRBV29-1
CSVVGGQGGRGYTF
TGCAGCGTTGTGGGGGGACAGGGGGGTCGTGGCTACACCTTC
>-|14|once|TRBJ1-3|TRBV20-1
CSAREAGSGNTIYF
TGCAGTGCTAGAGAGGCGGGCTCTGGAAACACCATATATTTT
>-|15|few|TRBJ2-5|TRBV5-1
CASSLAGTEQETQYF
TGCGCCAGCAGCTTGGCCGGCACAGAGCAAGAGACCCAGTACTTC
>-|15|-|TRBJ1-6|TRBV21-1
CASWKPAQGGSPLHF
TGTGCCAGCTGGAAACCCGCGCAGGGTGGTTCACCCCTCCACTTT
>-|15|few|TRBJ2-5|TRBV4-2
CASSQSWGAGETQYF
TGTGCCAGCAGCCAAAGTTGGGGGGCAGGAGAGACCCAGTACTTC
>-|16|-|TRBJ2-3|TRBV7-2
CASSSGINPSTDTQYF
TGTGCCAGCAGCTCCGGGATCAACCCTAGCACAGATACGCAGTATTTT
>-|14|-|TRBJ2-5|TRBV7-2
CASSFRDWSETQYF
TGTGCCAGCAGCTTCCGGGACTGGTCAGAGACCCAGTACTTC
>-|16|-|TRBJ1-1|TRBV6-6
CASLRDFGDLGTEAFF
TGTGCCAGCCTTCGTGACTTCGGGGACCTGGGGACTGAAGCTTTCTTT
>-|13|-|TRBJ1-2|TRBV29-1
CSVEDRTNYGYTF
TGCAGCGTTGAAGATAGAACTAACTATGGCTACACCTTC
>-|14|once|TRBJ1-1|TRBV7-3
CASSATGSDTEAFF
TGTGCCAGCAGCGCTACAGGGAGCGACACTGAAGCTTTCTTT